These T cell receptor beta chains were read from a single sample in a study of blood T cells in healthy people across ages. MiXCR, run by TCRdb on the 5' RACE reads, gives a single entry per CDR3 protein. The profile shows under 1,000,000 distinct CDR3 sequences, about 45% of them singletons. The specimen was blood. The receptors were sampled from a man at least 80 years old in good health. The CDR3 runs from the conserved cysteine through the conserved F or W. D genes are given only for firm matches. Clone size is stated in some rows and not others, as once, few, many or a class when expanded.

-,TRBJ2-1,TRBV20-1,-,TGCAGTGCTTTCACAGGGTTCCCCTACAATGAGCAGTTCTTC,CSAFTGFPYNEQFF
TRBD2,TRBJ2-1,TRBV11-2,-,TGTGCCAGCAGCGACGGACTAGCCATGGATGAGCAGTTCTTC,CASSDGLAMDEQFF
-,TRBJ2-4,TRBV29-1,few,TGCAGCGTTGAAGATCCAGTAGGGTCCAAAAACATTCAGTACTTC,CSVEDPVGSKNIQYF
-,TRBJ2-5,TRBV19,-,TGTGCCAGTAGTGCCTCGGCGGAAAAGCAGTACTTC,CASSASAEKQYF
TRBD2,TRBJ2-1,TRBV7-2,few,TGTGCCAGCAGCTTAGTCGATAGCGGGAGGTTCAATGAGCAGTTCTTC,CASSLVDSGRFNEQFF
-,TRBJ1-1,TRBV5-1,-,TGCGCCAGCAGCACCGGGACCGCTCTGAGCACTGAAGCTTTCTTT,CASSTGTALSTEAFF
-,TRBJ1-6,TRBV7-3,many,TGTGCCAGCAGAGGGGTGATTTATAATTCACCCCTCCACTTT,CASRGVIYNSPLHF
TRBD1,TRBJ1-5,TRBV12-3/TRBV12-4,few,TGTGCCAGCAGTCGCACAGGGGTCGGCAATCAGCCCCAGCATTTT,CASSRTGVGNQPQHF
-,TRBJ2-7,TRBV7-9,-,TGTGCCAGCAGCCTTTCCATGGGCAGGGGCCTCAGTTTGAAGTACTTC,CASSLSMGRGLSLKYF
-,TRBJ1-1,TRBV6-2/TRBV6-3,-,TGTGCCAGCAGCCTAACAGGGACCACTGAAGCTTTCTTT,CASSLTGTTEAFF
-,TRBJ2-1,TRBV7-9,few,TGTGCCAGCAACAGCGTGGACAATGAGCAGTTCTTC,CASNSVDNEQFF
TRBD2,TRBJ2-7,TRBV25-1,few,TGTGCCAGCAGTGATAGCGGGAGCATTTCGGGCGAGCAGTACTTC,CASSDSGSISGEQYF
-,TRBJ2-1,TRBV9,few,TGTGCCAGCAGCGTTGGCCACAATGAGCAGTTCTTC,CASSVGHNEQFF
TRBD2,TRBJ2-7,TRBV7-2,-,TGTGCCAGCAGCCCGGGACTAGCTAGGTCGGGCGAGCAGTACTTC,CASSPGLARSGEQYF
-,TRBJ2-7,TRBV19,-,TGTGCCAGTAGTAGGGGTGACGGTCACTCCTACGAGCAGTACTTC,CASSRGDGHSYEQYF
TRBD2,TRBJ2-1,TRBV7-6,-,TGTGCCAGCAGCACGAACCCCGGGACTAGCCCCAATGAGCAGTTCTTC,CASSTNPGTSPNEQFF
TRBD2,TRBJ2-7,TRBV7-2,few,TGTGCCAGCAGCCTCCTAGCGGGAGCCTACGAGCAGTACTTC,CASSLLAGAYEQYF
-,TRBJ1-2,TRBV5-1,-,TGCGCCAGCAGCGGGGGACTCTCCTATGGCTACACCTTC,CASSGGLSYGYTF
TRBD1,TRBJ2-5,TRBV28,-,TGTGCCAGCAGTTCGTATGGGGACAGGTCTCGAGAGACCCAGTACTTC,CASSSYGDRSRETQYF
TRBD1,TRBJ2-5,TRBV24-1,-,TGTGCCACCAGTGGAGAGGACAGGGGACAAGAGACCCAGTACTTC,CATSGEDRGQETQYF
TRBD2,TRBJ2-1,TRBV29-1,-,TGCAGCGTATCGCTAGCGGGAGCCTACAATGAGCAGTTCTTC,CSVSLAGAYNEQFF
-,TRBJ2-3,TRBV24-1,-,TGTGCCACCAGTGACTTGACCGTGACCGGCACAGATACGCAGTATTTT,CATSDLTVTGTDTQYF
-,TRBJ2-1,TRBV6-2/TRBV6-3,many,TGTGCCAGCAGTCGACCCCCCCCGGGAGTGAATGAGCAGTTCTTC,CASSRPPPGVNEQFF
TRBD1,TRBJ1-2,TRBV5-1,-,TGCGCCAGCAGCCGTTCCCCTGACAGGGGGCTATACTATGGCTACACCTTC,CASSRSPDRGLYYGYTF
TRBD1,TRBJ2-3,TRBV15,-,TGTGCCACCAGCAGAGTCCGACAGGGTGGAACAGATACGCAGTATTTT,CATSRVRQGGTDTQYF
-,TRBJ1-1,TRBV7-9,-,TGTGAACTCGGGGAGAACACTGAAGCTTTCTTT,CELGENTEAFF
TRBD2,TRBJ2-7,TRBV27,few,TGTGCCAGCAGTTTACAGACTAGCGGGGAGCAGTACTTC,CASSLQTSGEQYF
-,TRBJ2-5,TRBV13,few,TGTGCCAGCAGCTTAGAATGGAAAGAGACCCAGTACTTC,CASSLEWKETQYF
TRBD2,TRBJ2-1,TRBV27,few,TGTGCCAGCAGTAGATCGGGACTAGCGGGCTACAATGAGCAGTTCTTC,CASSRSGLAGYNEQFF
-,TRBJ2-7,TRBV29-1,-,TGCAGCGTTGAAGAGGGTCGCGGGCACGACAATGAGCAGTACTTC,CSVEEGRGHDNEQYF
TRBD1,TRBJ2-1,TRBV5-1,-,TGCGCCAGCAGTCTGGGGGACAGGGGGAACAATGAGCAGTTCTTC,CASSLGDRGNNEQFF
-,TRBJ2-1,TRBV7-9,-,TGTGCCAGCAGCTCAAGTCAGTCTGGGAATGAGCAGTTCTTC,CASSSSQSGNEQFF
TRBD1,TRBJ1-1,TRBV4-1,-,TGCGCCAGCAGCCAAGACCACCTAGACAGGGGACAGATACACACTGAAGCTTTCTTT,CASSQDHLDRGQIHTEAFF
TRBD1,TRBJ2-7,TRBV6-1,-,TGTGCCAGCAACAGGGGCTACGAGCAGTACTTC,CASNRGYEQYF
-,TRBJ2-1,TRBV9,-,TGTGCCTGCAGCGTAGGTGCGGGCAATGCCTACAATGAGCAGTTCTTC,CACSVGAGNAYNEQFF
TRBD2,TRBJ2-1,TRBV6-1,few,TGTGCCAGCGGGGTGATAGCGGGAGGGTCCGGTGAGCAGTTCTTC,CASGVIAGGSGEQFF
TRBD1,TRBJ2-1,TRBV5-5,-,TGTGCCAGCAGCGTGTCAGGGGGCTATGAGCAGTTCTTC,CASSVSGGYEQFF
-,TRBJ2-1,TRBV20-1,-,TGCAGTGCTCCTAAAGGGGGTCCGGCCTACAATGAGCAGTTCTTC,CSAPKGGPAYNEQFF
-,TRBJ2-7,TRBV20-1,few,TGCAGTGCTAGTAGGGACGTGTCCTACGAGCAGTACTTC,CSASRDVSYEQYF
-,TRBJ1-2,TRBV18,-,TGTGCCAGCTCATCCAGCAGCCAAGAGTATGGCTACACCTTC,CASSSSSQEYGYTF